These 3 T cell receptor beta chains share one sample of origin, sequenced in a study of blood T cell repertoires in COVID-19. Clones were read by immunoSEQ multiplex PCR, and TCRdb kept only the in-frame ones, dropping some. There are 55,000 to 90,000 clones in the sample; more than 80% occur only once, and roughly 32% lies in the top ten. What was sequenced was peripheral blood. These receptors came from a woman older than 75 with active or convalescent COVID-19.

J is TRBJ2-5 and V is TRBV2; TRBD1 agrees at 7 bases. The CDR3 is 13 residues long. J lost 3 bases, V lost 4 bases, and 2 bases had no gene match. Germline V gives CDR1 SNHLY, CDR2 FYNNEI. The DNA for the CDR3 is TGTGCCAGCAGTGGGGACAGCGAAGAGACCCAGTACTTC. It yields the protein CASSGDSEETQYF.

The chain carries TRBV5-1 and TRBJ2-7, with 9 bases matching TRBD1. The CDR3 has 14 amino acids. V lost 4 bases and J lost 7; bases outside the gene matches: 9. Germline V gives CDR1 SGHRS, CDR2 YFSETQ. The CDR3 nucleotides read TGCGCCAGCAGCGGGACAGGGAAAGCACTGGAGCAGTACTTC. As protein: CASSGTGKALEQYF. The full variable domain, with the rest looked up from reference TRBV5-1 and TRBJ2-7, is KAGVTQTPRYLIKTRGQQVTLSCSPISGHRSVSWYQQTPGQGLQFLFEYFSETQRNKGNFPGRFSGRQFSNSRSEMNVSTLELGDSALYLCASSGTGKALEQYFGPGTRLTVT.

V and J are TRBV15 and TRBJ2-5, with D possibly matching TRBD2 (7 bases). CDR3 length: 16 residues. The germline V and J ends were trimmed by 1 base and 5 bases, with 17 bases remaining between them. The germline V gene has CDR1 LNHNV and CDR2 YYDKDF (reference sequence). CDR3 in amino acids: CATSRVGGGNRETQYF. The CDR3 region has the DNA TGTGCCACCAGCAGAGTTGGCGGGGGCAACCGGGAGACCCAGTACTTC.